This TCR beta chain was recovered during a study of blood T cells in healthy people across ages. Study findings and constraints: Estimates of total diversity, which came from one million sequenced T cells, were considered to be underestimates.

In regard to this clonotype: Its antigen is not known. Germline is not matched at one junction end, which may reflect a read error.

Every donor gave 8 to 10 milliliters of peripheral blood. Germline CDR1 SQVTM, CDR2 ANQGSEA. The CDR3 contains 13 residues. Next came a second PCR, run for about 6 to 12 cycles, which used a sample-barcoded 5' primer along with a J-beta primer mix. All cDNA molecules were each tagged by a template-switch adaptor with 12 random nucleotides. No fewer than 3 million CDR3-containing paired-end reads came from each sample. One entry per CDR3 protein results from TCRdb running MiXCR on the 5' RACE reads. The sample records hundreds of thousands of distinct CDR3 sequences, more than 55% being singletons. V and J are TRBV29-1 and TRBJ1-2; 9 positions agree with TRBD1. Sequenced material: blood. The receptor's source is a man in his forties or fifties in good health. This CDR3 is CSVRNRGLDGYTF. CDR3 in DNA: TGTAGCGTTCGGAACAGGGGGCTGGATGGCTACACCTTC.